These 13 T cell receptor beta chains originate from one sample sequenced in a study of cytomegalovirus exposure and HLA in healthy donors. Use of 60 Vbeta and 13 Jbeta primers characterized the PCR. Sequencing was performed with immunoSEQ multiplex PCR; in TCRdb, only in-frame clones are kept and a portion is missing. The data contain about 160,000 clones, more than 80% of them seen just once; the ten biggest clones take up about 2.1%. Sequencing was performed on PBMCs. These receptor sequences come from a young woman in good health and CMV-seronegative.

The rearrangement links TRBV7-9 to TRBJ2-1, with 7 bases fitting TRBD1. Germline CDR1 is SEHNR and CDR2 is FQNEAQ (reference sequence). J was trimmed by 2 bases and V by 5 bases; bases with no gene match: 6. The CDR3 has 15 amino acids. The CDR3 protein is CASSRDRVTYNEQFF. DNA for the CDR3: TGTGCCAGCAGCCGCGACAGGGTCACCTACAATGAGCAGTTCTTC.

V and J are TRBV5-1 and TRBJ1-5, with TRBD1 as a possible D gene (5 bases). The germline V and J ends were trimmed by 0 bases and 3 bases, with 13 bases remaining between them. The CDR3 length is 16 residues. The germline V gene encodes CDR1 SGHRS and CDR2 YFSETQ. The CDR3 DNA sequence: TGCGCCAGCAGCTTGGCGGGCCAGGGTGACAATCAGCCCCAGCATTTT. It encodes CASSLAGQGDNQPQHF.

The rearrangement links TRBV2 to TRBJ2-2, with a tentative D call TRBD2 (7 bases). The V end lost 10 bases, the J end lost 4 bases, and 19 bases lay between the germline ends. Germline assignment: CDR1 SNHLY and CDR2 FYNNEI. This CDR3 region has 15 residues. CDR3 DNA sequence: TGTGCCACCGGTAGTTGGCGGGGGCCCACCGGGGAGCTGTTTTTT. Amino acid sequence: CATGSWRGPTGELFF. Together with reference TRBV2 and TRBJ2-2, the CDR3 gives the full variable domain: EPEVTQTPSHQVTQMGQEVILRCVPISNHLYFYWYRQILGQKVEFLVSFYNNEISEKSEIFDDQFSVERPDGSNFTLKIRSTKLEDSAMYFCATGSWRGPTGELFFGEGSRLTVL.

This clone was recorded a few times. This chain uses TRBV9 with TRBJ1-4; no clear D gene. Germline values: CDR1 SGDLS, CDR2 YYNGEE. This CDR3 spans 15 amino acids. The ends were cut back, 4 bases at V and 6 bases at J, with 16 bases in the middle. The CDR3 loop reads CASSPTGLSYEKLFF. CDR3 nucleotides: TGTGCCAGCAGCCCAACCGGACTGTCTTATGAAAAACTGTTTTTT.

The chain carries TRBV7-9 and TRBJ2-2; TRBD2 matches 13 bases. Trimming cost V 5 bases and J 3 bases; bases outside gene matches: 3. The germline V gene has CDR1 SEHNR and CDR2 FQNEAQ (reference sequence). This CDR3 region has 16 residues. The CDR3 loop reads CASSVTSGGDTGELFF. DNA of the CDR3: TGTGCCAGCAGCGTCACTAGCGGGGGGGACACCGGGGAGCTGTTTTTT.

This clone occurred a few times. CDR3: CASRSGGLAGVADTQYF. The CDR3 region has the DNA TGCGCCAGCAGATCGGGGGGACTAGCGGGAGTTGCAGATACGCAGTATTTT. The chain uses TRBV4-1 and TRBJ2-3; the match to TRBD2 covers 14 bases. Trimming cost V 6 bases and J 4 bases; bases outside gene matches: 9. This CDR3 region has 17 residues. CDR1 and CDR2 (germline): MGHRA, YSYEKL.

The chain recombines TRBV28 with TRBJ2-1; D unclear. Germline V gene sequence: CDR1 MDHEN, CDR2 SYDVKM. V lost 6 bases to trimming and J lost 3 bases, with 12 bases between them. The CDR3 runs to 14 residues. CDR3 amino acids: CASRGTAHYNEQFF. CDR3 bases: TGTGCCAGCAGAGGAACAGCTCACTACAATGAGCAGTTCTTC.

This chain's CDR3 is CASSLGASGGYNEQFF. CDR3 nucleotides: TGCGCCAGCAGCTTGGGTGCTAGCGGGGGTTACAATGAGCAGTTCTTC. The V call is TRBV5-1, the J call TRBJ2-1, with 10 bases that match TRBD2. V lost 0 bases and J lost 4; bases outside the gene matches: 4. This CDR3 contains 16 residues. The germline CDR1 and CDR2 sequences are SGHRS and YFSETQ.

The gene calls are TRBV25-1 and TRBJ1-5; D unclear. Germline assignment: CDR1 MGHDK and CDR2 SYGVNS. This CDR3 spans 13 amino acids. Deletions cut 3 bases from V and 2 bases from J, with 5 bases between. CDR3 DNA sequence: TGTGCCAGCAGTGATCGGGGCAATCAGCCCCAGCATTTT. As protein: CASSDRGNQPQHF.

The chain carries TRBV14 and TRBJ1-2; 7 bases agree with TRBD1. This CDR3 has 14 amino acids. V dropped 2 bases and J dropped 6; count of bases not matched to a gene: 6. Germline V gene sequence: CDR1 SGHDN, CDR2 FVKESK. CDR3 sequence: CASSQYRQGDGYTF. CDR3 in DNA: TGTGCCAGCAGCCAATACCGGCAGGGGGATGGCTACACCTTC.

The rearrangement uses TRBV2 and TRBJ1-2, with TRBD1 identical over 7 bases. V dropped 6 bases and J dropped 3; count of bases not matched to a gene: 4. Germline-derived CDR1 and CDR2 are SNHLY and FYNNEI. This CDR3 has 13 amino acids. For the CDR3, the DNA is TGTGCCAGCAGGGGGGACAGCTACTATGGCTACACCTTC. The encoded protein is CASRGDSYYGYTF.

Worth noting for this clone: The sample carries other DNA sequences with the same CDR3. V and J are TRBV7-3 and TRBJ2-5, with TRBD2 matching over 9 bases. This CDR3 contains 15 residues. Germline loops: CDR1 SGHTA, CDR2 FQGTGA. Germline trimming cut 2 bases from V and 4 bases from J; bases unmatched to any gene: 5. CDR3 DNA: TGTGCCAGCAGCTTAGGGGGTAGCGGGGGAGAGACCCAGTACTTC. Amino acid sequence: CASSLGGSGGETQYF. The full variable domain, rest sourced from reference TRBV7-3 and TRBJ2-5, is GAGVSQTPSNKVTEKGKYVELRCDPISGHTALYWYRQSLGQGPEFLIYFQGTGAADDSGLPNDRFFAVRPEGSVSTLKIQRTERGDSAVYLCASSLGGSGGETQYFGPGTRLLVL.

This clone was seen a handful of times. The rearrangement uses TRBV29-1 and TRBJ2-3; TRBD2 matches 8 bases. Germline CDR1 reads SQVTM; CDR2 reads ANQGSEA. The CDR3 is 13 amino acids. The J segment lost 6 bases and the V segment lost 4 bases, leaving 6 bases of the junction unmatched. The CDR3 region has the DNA TGCAGCGTTGTCGGGGGGGCATCGGATACGCAGTATTTT. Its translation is CSVVGGASDTQYF.